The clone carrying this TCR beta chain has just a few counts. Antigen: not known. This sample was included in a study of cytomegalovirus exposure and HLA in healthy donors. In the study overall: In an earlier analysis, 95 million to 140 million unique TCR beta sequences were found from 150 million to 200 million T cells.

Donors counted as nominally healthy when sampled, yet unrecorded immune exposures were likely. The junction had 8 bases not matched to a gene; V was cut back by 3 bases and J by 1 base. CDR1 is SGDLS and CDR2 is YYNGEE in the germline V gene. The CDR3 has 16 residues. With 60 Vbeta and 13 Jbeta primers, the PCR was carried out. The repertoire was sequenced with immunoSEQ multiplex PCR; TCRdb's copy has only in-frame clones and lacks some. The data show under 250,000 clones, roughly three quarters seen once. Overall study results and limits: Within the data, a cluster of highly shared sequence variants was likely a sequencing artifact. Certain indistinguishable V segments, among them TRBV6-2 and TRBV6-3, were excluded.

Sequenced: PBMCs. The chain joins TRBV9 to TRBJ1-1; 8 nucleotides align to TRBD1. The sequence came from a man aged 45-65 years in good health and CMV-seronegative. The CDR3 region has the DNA TGTGCCAGCAGCGCGTTCTACAGGGGGGGGAACACTGAAGCTTTCTTT. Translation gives CASSAFYRGGNTEAFF.